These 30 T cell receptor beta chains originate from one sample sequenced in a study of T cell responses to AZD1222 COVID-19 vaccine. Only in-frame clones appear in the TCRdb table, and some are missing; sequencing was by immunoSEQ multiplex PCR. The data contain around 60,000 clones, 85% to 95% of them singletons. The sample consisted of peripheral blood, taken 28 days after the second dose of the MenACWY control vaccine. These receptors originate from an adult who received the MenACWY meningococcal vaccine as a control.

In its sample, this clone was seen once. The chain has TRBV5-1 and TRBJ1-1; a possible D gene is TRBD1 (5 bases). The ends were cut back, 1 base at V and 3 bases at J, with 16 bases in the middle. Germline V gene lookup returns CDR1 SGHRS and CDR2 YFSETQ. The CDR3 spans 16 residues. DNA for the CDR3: TGCGCCAGCAGCTTGAGTAACGAGGGGCCAGACACTGAAGCTTTCTTT. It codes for CASSLSNEGPDTEAFF.

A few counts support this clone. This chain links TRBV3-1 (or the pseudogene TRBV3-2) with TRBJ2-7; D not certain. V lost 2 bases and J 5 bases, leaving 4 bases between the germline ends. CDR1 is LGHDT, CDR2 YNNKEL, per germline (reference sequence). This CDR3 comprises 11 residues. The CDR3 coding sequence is TGTGCCAGCAGCCAATCCCACGAGCAGTACTTC. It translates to CASSQSHEQYF.

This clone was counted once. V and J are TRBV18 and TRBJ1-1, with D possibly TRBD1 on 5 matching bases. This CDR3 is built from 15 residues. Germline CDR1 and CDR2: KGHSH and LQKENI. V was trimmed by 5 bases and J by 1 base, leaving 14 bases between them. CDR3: CASSSQGSSNTEAFF. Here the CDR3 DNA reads TGTGCCAGCTCAAGCCAGGGTAGCTCGAACACTGAAGCTTTCTTT.

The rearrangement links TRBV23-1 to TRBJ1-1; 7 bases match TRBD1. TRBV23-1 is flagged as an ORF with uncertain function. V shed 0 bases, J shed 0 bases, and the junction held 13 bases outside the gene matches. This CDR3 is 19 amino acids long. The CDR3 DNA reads TGCGCCAGCAGTCAATCCTCCGACAGGGCTTACGAACTGAACACTGAAGCTTTCTTT. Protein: CASSQSSDRAYELNTEAFF.

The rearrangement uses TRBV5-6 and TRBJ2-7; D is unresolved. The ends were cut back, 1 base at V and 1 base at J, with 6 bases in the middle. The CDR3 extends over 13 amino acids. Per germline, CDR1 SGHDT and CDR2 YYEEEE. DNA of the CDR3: TGTGCCAGCAGCTTGTTGGAATCCTACGAGCAGTACTTC. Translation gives CASSLLESYEQYF.

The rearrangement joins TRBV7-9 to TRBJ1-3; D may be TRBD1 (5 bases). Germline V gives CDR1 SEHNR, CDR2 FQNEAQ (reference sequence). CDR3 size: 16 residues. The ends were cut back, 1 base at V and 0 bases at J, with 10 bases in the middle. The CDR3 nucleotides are TGTGCCAGCAGCTTAGTCGGACACTTCTCTGGAAACACCATATATTTT. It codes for CASSLVGHFSGNTIYF.

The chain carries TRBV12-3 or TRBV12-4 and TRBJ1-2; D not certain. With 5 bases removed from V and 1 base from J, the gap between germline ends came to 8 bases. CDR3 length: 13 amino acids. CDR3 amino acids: CASSPQYNYGYTF. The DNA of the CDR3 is TGTGCCAGCAGTCCTCAATATAACTATGGCTACACCTTC.

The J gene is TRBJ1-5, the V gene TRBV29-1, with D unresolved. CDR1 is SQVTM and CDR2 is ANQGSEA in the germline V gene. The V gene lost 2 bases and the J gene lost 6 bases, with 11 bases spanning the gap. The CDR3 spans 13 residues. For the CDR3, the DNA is TGCAGCGTTGAACTAGGGTACGGTCAGCCCCAGCATTTT. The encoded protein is CSVELGYGQPQHF. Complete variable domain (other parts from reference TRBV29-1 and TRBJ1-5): SAVISQKPSRDICQRGTSLTIQCQVDSQVTMMFWYRQQPGQSLTLIATANQGSEATYESGFVIDKFPISRPNLTFSTLTVSNMSPEDSSIYLCSVELGYGQPQHFGDGTRLSIL.

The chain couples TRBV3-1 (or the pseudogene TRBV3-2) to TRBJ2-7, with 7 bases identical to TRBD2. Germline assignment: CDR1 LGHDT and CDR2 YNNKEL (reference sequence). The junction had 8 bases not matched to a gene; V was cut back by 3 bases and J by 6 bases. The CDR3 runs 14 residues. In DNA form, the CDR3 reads TGTGCCAGCAGCCAGGGGAGGGTCGGGTTCGAGCAGTACTTC. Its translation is CASSQGRVGFEQYF.

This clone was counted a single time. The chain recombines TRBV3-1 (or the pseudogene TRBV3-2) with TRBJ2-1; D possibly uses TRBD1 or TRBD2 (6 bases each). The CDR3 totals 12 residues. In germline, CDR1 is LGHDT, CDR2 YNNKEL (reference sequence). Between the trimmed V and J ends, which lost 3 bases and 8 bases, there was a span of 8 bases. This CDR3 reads CASSQGGYEQFF. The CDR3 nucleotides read TGTGCCAGCAGCCAGGGGGGCTATGAGCAGTTCTTC.

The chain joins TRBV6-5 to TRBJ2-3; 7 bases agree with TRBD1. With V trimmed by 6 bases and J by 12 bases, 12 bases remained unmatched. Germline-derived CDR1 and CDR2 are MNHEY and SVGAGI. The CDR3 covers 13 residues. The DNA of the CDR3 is TGTGCCAGCAGGGCGCAATTGACAGGGCCCCAGTATTTT. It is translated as CASRAQLTGPQYF.

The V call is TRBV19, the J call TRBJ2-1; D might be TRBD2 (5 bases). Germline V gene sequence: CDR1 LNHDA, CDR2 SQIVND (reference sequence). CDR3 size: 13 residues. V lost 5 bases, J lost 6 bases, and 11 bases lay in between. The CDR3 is CASSAGIFNEQFF. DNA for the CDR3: TGTGCCAGTAGTGCCGGGATTTTCAATGAGCAGTTCTTC.

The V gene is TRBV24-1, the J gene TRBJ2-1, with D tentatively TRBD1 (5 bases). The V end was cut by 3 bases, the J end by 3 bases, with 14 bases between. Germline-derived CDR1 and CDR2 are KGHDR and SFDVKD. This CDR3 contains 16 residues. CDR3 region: CATSDGALGLYNEQFF. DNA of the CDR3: TGTGCCACCAGTGATGGGGCTCTCGGCCTCTACAATGAGCAGTTCTTC.

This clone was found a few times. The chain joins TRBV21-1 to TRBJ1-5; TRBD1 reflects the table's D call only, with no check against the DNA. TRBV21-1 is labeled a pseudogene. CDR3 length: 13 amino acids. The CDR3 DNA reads TGTGCCAGCAGCAAACAGGGCTGCCAGCCCCAGCATTTT. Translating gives CASSKQGCQPQHF.

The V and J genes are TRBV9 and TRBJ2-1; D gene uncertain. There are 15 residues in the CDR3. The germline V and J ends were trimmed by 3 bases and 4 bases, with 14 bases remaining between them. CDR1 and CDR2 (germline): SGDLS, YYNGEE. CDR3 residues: CASSASQARYNEQFF. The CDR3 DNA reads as TGTGCCAGCAGCGCGAGCCAAGCGAGGTACAATGAGCAGTTCTTC.

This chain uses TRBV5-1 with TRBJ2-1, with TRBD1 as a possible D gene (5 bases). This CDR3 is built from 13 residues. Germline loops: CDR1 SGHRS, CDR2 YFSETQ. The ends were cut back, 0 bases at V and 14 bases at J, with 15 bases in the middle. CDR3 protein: CASSLEGANRKFF. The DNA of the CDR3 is TGCGCCAGCAGCTTGGAAGGGGCCAACAGAAAGTTCTTC.

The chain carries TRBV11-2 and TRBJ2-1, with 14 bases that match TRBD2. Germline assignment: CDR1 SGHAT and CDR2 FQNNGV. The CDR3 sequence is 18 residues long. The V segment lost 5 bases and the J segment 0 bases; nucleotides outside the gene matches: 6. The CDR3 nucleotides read TGTGCCAGCAGCGCCGGGACTAGCGGGGGTTACTCCTACAATGAGCAGTTCTTC. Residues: CASSAGTSGGYSYNEQFF.

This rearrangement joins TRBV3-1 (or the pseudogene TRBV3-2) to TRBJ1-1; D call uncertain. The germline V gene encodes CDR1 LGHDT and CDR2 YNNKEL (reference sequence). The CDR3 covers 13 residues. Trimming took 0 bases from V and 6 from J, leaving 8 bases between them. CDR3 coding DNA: TGTGCCAGCAGCCAAGAGGGTGGGGCTGAAGCTTTCTTT. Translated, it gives CASSQEGGAEAFF.

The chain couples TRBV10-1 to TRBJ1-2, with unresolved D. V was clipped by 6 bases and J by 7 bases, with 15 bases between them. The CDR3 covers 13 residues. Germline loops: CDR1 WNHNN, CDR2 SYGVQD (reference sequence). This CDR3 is CASSGSRGGGYTF. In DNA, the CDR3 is TGCGCCAGCAGCGGGTCTCGGGGAGGTGGCTACACCTTC.

CDR3 sequence (DNA): TGTGCCAGCAGTCCCCTCGAGAATCAGCCCCAGCATTTT. Amino acid sequence: CASSPLENQPQHF. V gene TRBV12-3 or TRBV12-4 combines with J gene TRBJ1-5; D is undetermined. V dropped 5 bases and J dropped 4 bases, with 9 bases sitting between them. This CDR3 region has 13 residues.

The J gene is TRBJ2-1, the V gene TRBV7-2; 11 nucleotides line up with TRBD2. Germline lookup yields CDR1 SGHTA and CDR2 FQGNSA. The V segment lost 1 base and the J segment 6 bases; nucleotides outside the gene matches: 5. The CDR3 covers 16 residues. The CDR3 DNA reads TGTGCCAGCAGCTTAGGTCTAGCGGGAGGATCCAATGAGCAGTTCTTC. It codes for CASSLGLAGGSNEQFF. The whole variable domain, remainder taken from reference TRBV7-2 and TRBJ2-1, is GAGVSQSPSNKVTEKGKDVELRCDPISGHTALYWYRQSLGQGLEFLIYFQGNSAPDKSGLPSDRFSAERTGGSVSTLTIQRTQQEDSAVYLCASSLGLAGGSNEQFFGPGTRLTVL.

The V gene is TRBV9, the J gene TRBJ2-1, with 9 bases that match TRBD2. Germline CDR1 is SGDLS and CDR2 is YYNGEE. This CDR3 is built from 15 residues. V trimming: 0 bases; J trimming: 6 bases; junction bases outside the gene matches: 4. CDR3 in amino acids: CASSVVDSGSNEQFF. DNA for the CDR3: TGTGCCAGCAGCGTAGTGGATAGCGGGAGCAATGAGCAGTTCTTC.

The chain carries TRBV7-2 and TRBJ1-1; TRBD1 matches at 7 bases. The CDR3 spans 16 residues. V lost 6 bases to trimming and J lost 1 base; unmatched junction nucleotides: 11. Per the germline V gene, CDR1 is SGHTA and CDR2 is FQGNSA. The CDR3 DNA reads TGTGCCAGCAGGCCGCAGGGGGGCAGGAGGAACACTGAAGCTTTCTTT. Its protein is CASRPQGGRRNTEAFF.

The CDR3 spells CASSPLFRVMQYF. In nucleotides, the CDR3 is TGTGCCAGCAGCCCCCTGTTCAGGGTGATGCAGTACTTC. The V call is TRBV11-2, the J call TRBJ2-7; D perhaps matches TRBD1 (5 bases). This CDR3 is 13 amino acids long. V lost 5 bases, J lost 9 bases, and 17 bases lay in between. The germline gives CDR1 SGHAT, CDR2 FQNNGV.

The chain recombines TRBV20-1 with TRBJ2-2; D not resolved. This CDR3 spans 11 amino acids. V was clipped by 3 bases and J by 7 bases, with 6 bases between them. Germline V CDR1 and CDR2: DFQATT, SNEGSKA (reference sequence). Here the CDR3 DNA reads TGCAGTGCTAGGCGGAGCGGGGAGCTGTTTTTT. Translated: CSARRSGELFF.

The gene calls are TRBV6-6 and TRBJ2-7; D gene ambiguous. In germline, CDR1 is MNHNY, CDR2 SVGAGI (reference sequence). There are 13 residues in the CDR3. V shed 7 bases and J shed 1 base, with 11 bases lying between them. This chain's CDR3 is CASTQTASYEQYF. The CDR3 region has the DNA TGTGCCAGCACCCAAACAGCGTCCTACGAGCAGTACTTC.

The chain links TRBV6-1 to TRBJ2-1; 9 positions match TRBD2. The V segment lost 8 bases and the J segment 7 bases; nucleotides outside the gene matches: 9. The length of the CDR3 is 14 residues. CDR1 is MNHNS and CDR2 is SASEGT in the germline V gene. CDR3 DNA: TGTGCCAGCCGCCCCGGGCTAGCGGGAAATGAGCAGTTCTTC. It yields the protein CASRPGLAGNEQFF.

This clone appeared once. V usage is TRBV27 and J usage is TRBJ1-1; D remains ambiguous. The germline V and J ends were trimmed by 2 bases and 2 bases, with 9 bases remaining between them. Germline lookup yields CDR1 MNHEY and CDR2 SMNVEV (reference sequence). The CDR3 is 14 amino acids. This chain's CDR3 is CASSLTWGNTEAFF. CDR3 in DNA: TGTGCCAGCAGTTTAACTTGGGGAAACACTGAAGCTTTCTTT.

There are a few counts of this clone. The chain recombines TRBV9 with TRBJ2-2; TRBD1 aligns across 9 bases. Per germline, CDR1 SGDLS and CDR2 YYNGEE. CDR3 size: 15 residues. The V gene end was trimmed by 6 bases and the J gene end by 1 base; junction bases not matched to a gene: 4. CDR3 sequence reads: CASTTTGGNTGELFF. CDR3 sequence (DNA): TGTGCCAGCACCACGACAGGGGGGAACACCGGGGAGCTGTTTTTT.

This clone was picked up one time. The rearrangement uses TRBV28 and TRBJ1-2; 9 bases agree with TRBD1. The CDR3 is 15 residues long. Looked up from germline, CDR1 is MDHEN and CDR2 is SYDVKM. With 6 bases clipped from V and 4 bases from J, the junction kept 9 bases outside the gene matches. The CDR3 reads CASRTGGPGGYGYTF. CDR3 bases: TGTGCCAGCAGGACAGGGGGACCCGGTGGCTATGGCTACACCTTC.